These 10 T cell receptor beta chains came from one sample sequenced in a study of shared T cell receptors in the human thymus. Clones were read by immunoSEQ multiplex PCR, and TCRdb kept only the in-frame ones, dropping some. Here the sample spans 55,000 to 75,000 clones, nearly 95% being singletons. The sample consisted of thymocytes. The receptors stem from a human donor.

This clone was detected only once. V is TRBV7-6 and J is TRBJ1-2; weak D call: TRBD1 (5 bases). This CDR3 is built from 17 residues. V was shortened by 5 bases and J by 5 bases, with 24 bases between the two germline ends. Germline V CDR1 and CDR2: SGHVS, FNYEAQ. CDR3 nucleotides: TGTGCCAGCAGCCGGCGGGGCACTAGAAGCTTTCAATATGGCTACACCTTC. Protein sequence: CASSRRGTRSFQYGYTF.

In its sample, this clone was seen a few times. This rearrangement joins TRBV29-1 to TRBJ1-1, with no clear D. Trimming cost V 8 bases and J 1 base, with 14 bases left between them. The CDR3 has 13 amino acids. Per the germline V gene, CDR1 is SQVTM and CDR2 is ANQGSEA. In DNA form, the CDR3 reads TGCAGCTTCTGCATTGAGAAGAACACTGAAGCTTTCTTT. Translating it yields CSFCIEKNTEAFF.

Only one count was recorded for this clone. This chain links TRBV20-1 with TRBJ1-1; D call uncertain. The CDR3 extends over 11 amino acids. V lost 3 bases, J lost 9 bases, and 11 bases lay in between. The germline gives CDR1 DFQATT, CDR2 SNEGSKA (reference sequence). The CDR3 here is CSASELVKAFF. The CDR3 DNA reads TGCAGTGCTAGTGAGTTAGTAAAAGCTTTCTTT.

The chain has TRBV27 and TRBJ2-2, with 7 bases lining up with TRBD2. This CDR3 has 17 residues. V gave up 5 bases and J gave up 4 bases; unmatched junction bases: 13. Germline CDR1 and CDR2: MNHEY and SMNVEV (reference sequence). The CDR3, as DNA: TGTGCCAGCAGTCCGCCCCTAGAGGCTAGCGGCACCGGGGAGCTGTTTTTT. Its translation: CASSPPLEASGTGELFF.

This chain links TRBV7-9 with TRBJ2-2; D is unresolved. The CDR3 is made up of 14 amino acids. Germline CDR1 reads SEHNR; CDR2 reads FQNEAQ (reference sequence). V was trimmed by 1 base and J by 6 bases, leaving 9 bases between them. For the CDR3, the DNA is TGTGCCAGCAGCTTAGTTGAGGCAGCCGGGGAGCTGTTTTTT. Translating gives CASSLVEAAGELFF.

The V gene is TRBV6-6, the J gene TRBJ2-7; D unclear. The CDR3 runs to 13 residues. The germline V gene encodes CDR1 MNHNY and CDR2 SVGAGI (reference sequence). The V end was cut by 6 bases, the J end by 1 base, with 10 bases between. CDR3 bases: TGTGCCAGCAGGCTATCAGTGTCCTACGAGCAGTACTTC. Residues: CASRLSVSYEQYF.

V is TRBV15 and J is TRBJ2-7; 10 bases are shared with TRBD1. CDR1 is LNHNV, CDR2 YYDKDF, per germline (reference sequence). V was clipped by 4 bases and J by 5 bases; unmatched bases: 8. This CDR3 is 15 amino acids long. The CDR3 sequence is CATSIGDRGMDEQYF. The CDR3 DNA reads as TGTGCCACCAGCATAGGGGACAGGGGCATGGACGAGCAGTACTTC.

This chain uses TRBV7-2 with TRBJ2-3, with 7 bases that match TRBD2. V was clipped by 5 bases and J by 0 bases; unmatched bases: 8. The germline gives CDR1 SGHTA, CDR2 FQGNSA. The CDR3 totals 16 residues. The CDR3 loop reads CASSRTSETSTDTQYF. CDR3 nucleotides: TGTGCCAGCAGCCGGACTAGTGAGACTAGCACAGATACGCAGTATTTT.

This sequence joins TRBV18 and TRBJ2-7; the D gene is possibly TRBD1 (5 bases). V dropped 3 bases and J dropped 0 bases, with 15 bases sitting between them. The CDR3 runs to 16 residues. Germline loops: CDR1 KGHSH, CDR2 LQKENI. In nucleotides, the CDR3 is TGTGCCAGCTCACCGGACAAGCTAAGGAGCTCCTACGAGCAGTACTTC. It specifies CASSPDKLRSSYEQYF.

The chain uses TRBV7-5 and TRBJ1-5. TRBV7-5 is designated a pseudogene. The CDR3 runs 15 residues. The CDR3 DNA reads TGTGTCAGAAGCTTAGTTTGCAGAGTCTTTGGGCCCCAGCATTTT. It yields the protein CVRSLVCRVFGPQHF.